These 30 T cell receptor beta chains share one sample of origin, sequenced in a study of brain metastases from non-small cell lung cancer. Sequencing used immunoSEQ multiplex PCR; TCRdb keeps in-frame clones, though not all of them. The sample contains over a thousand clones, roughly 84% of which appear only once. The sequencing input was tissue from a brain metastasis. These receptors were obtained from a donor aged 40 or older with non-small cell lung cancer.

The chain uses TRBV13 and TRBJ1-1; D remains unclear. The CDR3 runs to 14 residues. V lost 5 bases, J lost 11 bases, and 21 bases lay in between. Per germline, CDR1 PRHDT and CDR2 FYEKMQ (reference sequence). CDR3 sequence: CASSPRVGAREAFF. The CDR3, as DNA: TGTGCCAGCAGCCCCCGAGTGGGAGCGAGGGAGGCTTTCTTT.

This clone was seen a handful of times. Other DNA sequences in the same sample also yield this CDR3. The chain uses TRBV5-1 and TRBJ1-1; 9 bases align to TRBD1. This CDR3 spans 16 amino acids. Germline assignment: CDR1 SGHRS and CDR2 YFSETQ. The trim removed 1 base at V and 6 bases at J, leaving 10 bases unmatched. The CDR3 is CASSLLPGQGRSEAFF. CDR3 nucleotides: TGCGCCAGCAGCTTGTTACCGGGACAGGGAAGGTCTGAAGCTTTCTTT.

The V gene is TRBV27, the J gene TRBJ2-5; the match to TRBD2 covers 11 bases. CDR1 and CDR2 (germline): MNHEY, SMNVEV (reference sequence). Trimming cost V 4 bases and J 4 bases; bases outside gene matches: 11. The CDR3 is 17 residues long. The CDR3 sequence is CASSCLAGGVEGETQYF. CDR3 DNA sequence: TGTGCCAGCAGTTGTCTAGCGGGAGGTGTGGAAGGAGAGACCCAGTACTTC.

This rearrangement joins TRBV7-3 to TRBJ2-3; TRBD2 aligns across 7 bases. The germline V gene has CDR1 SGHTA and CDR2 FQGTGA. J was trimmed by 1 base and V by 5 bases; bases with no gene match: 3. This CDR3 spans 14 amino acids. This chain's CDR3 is CASSTGGGTDTQYF. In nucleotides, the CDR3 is TGTGCCAGCAGCACGGGGGGAGGCACAGATACGCAGTATTTT.

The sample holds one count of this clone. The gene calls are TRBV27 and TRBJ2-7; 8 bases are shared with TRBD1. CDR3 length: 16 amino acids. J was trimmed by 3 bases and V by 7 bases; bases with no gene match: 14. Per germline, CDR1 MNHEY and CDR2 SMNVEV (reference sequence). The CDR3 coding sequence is TGTGCCAGCATCCCAAACCCTAGGACAGGGAACTACGAGCAGTACTTC. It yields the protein CASIPNPRTGNYEQYF.

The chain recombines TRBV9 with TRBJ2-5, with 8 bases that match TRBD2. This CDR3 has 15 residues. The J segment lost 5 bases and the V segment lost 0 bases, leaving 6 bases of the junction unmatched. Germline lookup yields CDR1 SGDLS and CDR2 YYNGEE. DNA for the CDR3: TGTGCCAGCAGCGTAGGGAACGGGAGGGCTGAGACCCAGTACTTC. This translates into CASSVGNGRAETQYF.

Here the CDR3 reads CASRRGPQGDTQYF. In DNA, the CDR3 is TGTGCCAGCAGGAGGGGCCCGCAAGGAGATACGCAGTATTTT. V is TRBV9 and J is TRBJ2-3, with D tentatively TRBD1 or TRBD2 (5 bases each). Germline values: CDR1 SGDLS, CDR2 YYNGEE. The germline V and J ends were trimmed by 5 bases and 5 bases, with 15 bases remaining between them. There are 14 residues in the CDR3.

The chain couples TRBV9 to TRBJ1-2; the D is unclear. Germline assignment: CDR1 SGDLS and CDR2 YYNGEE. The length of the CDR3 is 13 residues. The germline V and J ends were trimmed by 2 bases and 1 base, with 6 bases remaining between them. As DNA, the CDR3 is TGTGCCAGCAGCGTCGACCTTAACTATGGCTACACCTTC. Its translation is CASSVDLNYGYTF.

CDR3 protein: CASSSRRGSYDTQYF. The CDR3 coding sequence is TGTGCCAGCAGCTCACGGAGGGGAAGTTACGATACGCAGTATTTT. The V and J genes are TRBV11-1 and TRBJ2-3, with D possibly being TRBD2 (6 bases). The length of the CDR3 is 15 residues. V dropped 4 bases and J dropped 6 bases, with 17 bases sitting between them. Germline assignment: CDR1 SGHAT and CDR2 FQDESV (reference sequence).

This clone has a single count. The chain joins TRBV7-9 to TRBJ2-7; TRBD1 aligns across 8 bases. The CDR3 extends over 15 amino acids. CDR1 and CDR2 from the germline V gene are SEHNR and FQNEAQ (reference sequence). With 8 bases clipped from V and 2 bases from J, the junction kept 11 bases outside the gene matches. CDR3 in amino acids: CASVPGQGLAYEQYF. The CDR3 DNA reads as TGTGCCAGCGTGCCCGGACAGGGTCTTGCCTACGAGCAGTACTTC.

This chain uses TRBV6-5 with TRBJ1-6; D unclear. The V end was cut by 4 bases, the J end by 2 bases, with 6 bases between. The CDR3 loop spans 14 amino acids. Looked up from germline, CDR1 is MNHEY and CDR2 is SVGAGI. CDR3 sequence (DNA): TGTGCCAGCAGTTCCGGGCCCTATAATTCACCCCTCCACTTT. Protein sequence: CASSSGPYNSPLHF.

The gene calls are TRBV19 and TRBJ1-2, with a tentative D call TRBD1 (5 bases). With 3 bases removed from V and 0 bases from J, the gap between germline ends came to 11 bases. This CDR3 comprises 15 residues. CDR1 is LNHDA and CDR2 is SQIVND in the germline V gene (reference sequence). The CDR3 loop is CASSMGPGSNYGYTF. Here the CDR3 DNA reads TGTGCCAGTAGTATGGGACCCGGATCTAACTATGGCTACACCTTC.

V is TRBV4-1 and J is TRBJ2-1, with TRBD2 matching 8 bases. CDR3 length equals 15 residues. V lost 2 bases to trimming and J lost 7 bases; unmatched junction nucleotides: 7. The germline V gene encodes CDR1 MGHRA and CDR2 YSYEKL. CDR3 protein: CASSQQEREFNEQFF. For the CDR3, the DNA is TGCGCCAGCAGCCAACAGGAGCGGGAGTTTAATGAGCAGTTCTTC.

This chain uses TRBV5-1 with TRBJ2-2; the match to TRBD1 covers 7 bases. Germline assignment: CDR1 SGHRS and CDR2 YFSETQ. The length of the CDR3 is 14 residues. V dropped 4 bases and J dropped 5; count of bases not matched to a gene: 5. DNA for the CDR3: TGCGCCAGCAGCGTAGGCAGGGGGACCGGGGAGCTGTTTTTT. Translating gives CASSVGRGTGELFF. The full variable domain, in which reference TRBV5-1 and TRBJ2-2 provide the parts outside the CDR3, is KAGVTQTPRYLIKTRGQQVTLSCSPISGHRSVSWYQQTPGQGLQFLFEYFSETQRNKGNFPGRFSGRQFSNSRSEMNVSTLELGDSALYLCASSVGRGTGELFFGEGSRLTVL.

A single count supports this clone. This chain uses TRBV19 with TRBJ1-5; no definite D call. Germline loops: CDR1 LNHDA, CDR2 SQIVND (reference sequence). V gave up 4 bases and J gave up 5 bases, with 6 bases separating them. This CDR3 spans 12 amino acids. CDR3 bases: TGTGCCAGTAGTAGTGGCCATCAGCCCCAGCATTTT. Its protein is CASSSGHQPQHF.

CDR3 DNA: TGCGCCAGCAGCTCCGGGGACCCGGCTAGCGGAAACACCATATATTTT. Encoded protein: CASSSGDPASGNTIYF. The chain links TRBV5-1 to TRBJ1-3, with a weak D call TRBD1 (5 bases). CDR1 is SGHRS and CDR2 is YFSETQ in the germline V gene. The CDR3 has 16 amino acids. Trimming cost V 3 bases and J 4 bases, with 17 bases left between them.

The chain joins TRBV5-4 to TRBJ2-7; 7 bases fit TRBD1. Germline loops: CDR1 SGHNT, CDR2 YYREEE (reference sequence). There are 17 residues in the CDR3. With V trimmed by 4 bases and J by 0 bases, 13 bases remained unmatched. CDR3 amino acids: CASSLHRGRGSSYEQYF. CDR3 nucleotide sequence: TGTGCCAGCAGCCTCCACAGGGGAAGGGGATCCTCCTACGAGCAGTACTTC.

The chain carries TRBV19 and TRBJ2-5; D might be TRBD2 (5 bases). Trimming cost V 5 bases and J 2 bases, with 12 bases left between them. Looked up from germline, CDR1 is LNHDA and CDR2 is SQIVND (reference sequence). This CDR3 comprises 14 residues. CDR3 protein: CASSQTNTQETQYF. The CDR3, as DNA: TGTGCCAGTAGTCAGACTAACACTCAAGAGACCCAGTACTTC.

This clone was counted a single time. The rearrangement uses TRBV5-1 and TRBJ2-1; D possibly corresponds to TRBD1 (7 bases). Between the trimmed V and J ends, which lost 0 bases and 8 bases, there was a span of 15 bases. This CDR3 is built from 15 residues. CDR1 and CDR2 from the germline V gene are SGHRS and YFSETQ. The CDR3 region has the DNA TGCGCCAGCAGCTTGGTGGAGGGGGCAGTCTATGAGCAGTTCTTC. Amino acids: CASSLVEGAVYEQFF.

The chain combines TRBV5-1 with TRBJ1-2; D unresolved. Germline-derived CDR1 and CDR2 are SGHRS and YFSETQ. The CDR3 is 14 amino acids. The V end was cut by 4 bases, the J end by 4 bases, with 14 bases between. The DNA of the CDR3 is TGCGCCAGCAGCCCCCAGGAGAGCTTCTATGGCTACACCTTC. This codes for CASSPQESFYGYTF. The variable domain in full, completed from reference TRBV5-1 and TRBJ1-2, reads KAGVTQTPRYLIKTRGQQVTLSCSPISGHRSVSWYQQTPGQGLQFLFEYFSETQRNKGNFPGRFSGRQFSNSRSEMNVSTLELGDSALYLCASSPQESFYGYTFGSGTRLTVV.

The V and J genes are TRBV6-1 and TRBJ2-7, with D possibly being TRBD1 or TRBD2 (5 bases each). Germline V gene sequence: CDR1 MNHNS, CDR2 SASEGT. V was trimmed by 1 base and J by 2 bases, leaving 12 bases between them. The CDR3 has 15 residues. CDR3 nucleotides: TGTGCCAGCAGTGAAGTCGGGGACGGGGCCTACGAGCAGTACTTC. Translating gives CASSEVGDGAYEQYF.

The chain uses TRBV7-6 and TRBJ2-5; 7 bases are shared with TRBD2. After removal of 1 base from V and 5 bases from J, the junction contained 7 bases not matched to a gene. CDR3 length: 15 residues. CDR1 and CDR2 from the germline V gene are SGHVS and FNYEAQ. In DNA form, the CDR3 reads TGTGCCAGCAGCTTAGGAGGGAGGGCCCTGGAGACCCAGTACTTC. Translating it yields CASSLGGRALETQYF.

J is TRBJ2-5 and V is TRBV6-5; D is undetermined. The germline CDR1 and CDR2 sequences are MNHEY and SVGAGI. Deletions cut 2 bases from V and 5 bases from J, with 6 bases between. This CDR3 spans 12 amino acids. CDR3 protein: CASSYAGETQYF. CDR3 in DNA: TGTGCCAGCAGTTACGCCGGGGAGACCCAGTACTTC.

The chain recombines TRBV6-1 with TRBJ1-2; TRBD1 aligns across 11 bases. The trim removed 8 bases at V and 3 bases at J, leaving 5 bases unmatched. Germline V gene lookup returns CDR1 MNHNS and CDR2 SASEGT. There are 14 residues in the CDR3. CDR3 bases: TGTGCCAGCCGGGACAGGGGGACTCACTATGGCTACACCTTC. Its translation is CASRDRGTHYGYTF.

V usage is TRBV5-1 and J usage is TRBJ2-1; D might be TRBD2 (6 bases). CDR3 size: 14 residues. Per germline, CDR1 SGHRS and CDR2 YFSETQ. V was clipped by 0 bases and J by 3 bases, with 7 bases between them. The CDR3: CASSLEAGYNEQFF. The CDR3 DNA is TGCGCCAGCAGCTTGGAAGCGGGCTACAATGAGCAGTTCTTC.

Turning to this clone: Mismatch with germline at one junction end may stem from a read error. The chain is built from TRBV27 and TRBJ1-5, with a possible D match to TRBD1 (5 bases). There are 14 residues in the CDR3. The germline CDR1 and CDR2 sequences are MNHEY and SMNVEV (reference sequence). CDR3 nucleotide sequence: TGTGTCAGCAGTTTAGGGCAGGGCGGTCAGCCCCAGCATTTT. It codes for CVSSLGQGGQPQHF.

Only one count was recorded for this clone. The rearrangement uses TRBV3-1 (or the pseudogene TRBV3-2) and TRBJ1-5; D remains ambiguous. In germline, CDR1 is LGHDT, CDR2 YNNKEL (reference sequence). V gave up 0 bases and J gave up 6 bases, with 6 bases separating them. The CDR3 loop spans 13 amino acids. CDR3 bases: TGTGCCAGCAGCCAAGAGGGGTTTCAGCCCCAGCATTTT. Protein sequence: CASSQEGFQPQHF.

CDR3 protein: CASSFLSSGAGELFF. The CDR3 DNA sequence: TGTGCCAGCAGCTTTCTGTCATCGGGGGCCGGGGAGCTGTTTTTT. The chain uses TRBV11-3 and TRBJ2-2; tentative D call: TRBD2 (6 bases). Germline V CDR1 and CDR2: SGHNT, YENEEA. V was clipped by 3 bases and J by 6 bases, with 14 bases between them. CDR3 length: 15 residues.

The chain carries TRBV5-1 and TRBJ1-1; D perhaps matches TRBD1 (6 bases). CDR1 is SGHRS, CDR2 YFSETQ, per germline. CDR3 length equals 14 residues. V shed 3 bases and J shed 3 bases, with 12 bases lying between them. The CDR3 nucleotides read TGCGCCAGCAGCTCGGACAGAGAAGACACTGAAGCTTTCTTT. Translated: CASSSDREDTEAFF.

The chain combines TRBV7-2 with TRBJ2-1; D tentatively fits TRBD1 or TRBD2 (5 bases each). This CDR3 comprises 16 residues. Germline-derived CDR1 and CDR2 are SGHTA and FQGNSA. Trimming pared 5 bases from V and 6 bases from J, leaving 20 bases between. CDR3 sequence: CASSITPGTSVNEQFF. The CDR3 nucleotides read TGTGCCAGCAGCATAACCCCCGGGACGAGCGTCAATGAGCAGTTCTTC.